This T cell receptor beta chain was sequenced in a study of blood T cell repertoires in COVID-19. Study information: Specimens from acute and convalescent COVID-19 originated in the United States, Italy and Spain. Nucleic acid was either cDNA or gDNA, and it came from T cells, B-cell-depleted T cells, or PBMCs.

The CDR3 is 10 residues long. V was pared by 3 bases and J by 11 bases, with 10 bases between. Looked up from germline, CDR1 is DFQATT and CDR2 is SNEGSKA (reference sequence). Seattle's enrolled individuals joined amid active infection and were then monitored longitudinally. As originally analysed: The authors estimated nucleated cell counts from reference gene primer amplification. The table came from immunoSEQ multiplex PCR; TCRdb's copy has only in-frame clones and leaves some out. Clonal size and the V and J genes are those of that table, whereas D and trimming came from the DNA. The table includes roughly 220,000 clones, 81% detected once.

The specimen sequenced was peripheral blood. The source of this sequence is a woman older than 75 with COVID-19, enrolled during active disease. J is TRBJ1-1 and V is TRBV20-1; D remains unclear. The CDR3 is CSASPTGAFF. The CDR3 DNA sequence: TGCAGTGCTAGTCCTACCGGGGCTTTCTTT.